This TCR beta chain originates from a study of T-cell reconstitution after alpha-beta-depleted transplantation in children. This CDR3 has 15 amino acids. The V gene's germline CDR1 is SGDLS and CDR2 YYNGEE. Losses at the gene ends were 0 bases for V and 6 bases for J; bases not matched to a gene: 4. Unique molecular identifiers were incorporated during preparation of the TCRbeta library. TCRdb reprocessed the PCR reads with MiXCR, giving one entry per CDR3 protein. The sample consists of some 590,000 distinct CDR3 sequences, under 12% of them appearing once. The sample in question was PBMCs from the stem cell graft donor, obtained from the stem cell graft. This clonotype was sampled from a human donor who donated a stem cell graft to a child with acute myeloid leukemia. This chain links TRBV9 with TRBJ2-1, with 9 bases aligning to TRBD2. The DNA for the CDR3 is TGTGCCAGCAGCGTAGCTAGCGGGATCACCAATGAGCAGTTCTTC. Amino acid sequence: CASSVASGITNEQFF.